These 5 T cell receptor beta chains share one sample of origin, sequenced in a study of blood T cell repertoires in COVID-19. TCRdb's copy holds only in-frame clones and misses some; the assay was immunoSEQ multiplex PCR. Among nearly 250,000 clones listed, roughly 86% were seen once. Sequencing was performed on peripheral blood. The receptors come from a woman in her sixties or seventies who had recovered from COVID-19.

The chain is built from TRBV27 and TRBJ2-3; 9 positions agree with TRBD2. The CDR3 runs 17 residues. Germline-derived CDR1 and CDR2 are MNHEY and SMNVEV (reference sequence). Trimming took 8 bases from V and 3 from J; bases not matched to a gene: 15. The chain's CDR3 is CASGQETSGFLTDTQYF. The CDR3 coding sequence is TGTGCCAGCGGTCAAGAGACTAGCGGTTTTTTGACAGATACGCAGTATTTT.

This clone was counted a single time. The chain employs TRBV29-1 and TRBJ2-3; 9 bases match TRBD1. CDR1 SQVTM and CDR2 ANQGSEA come from the germline V gene. CDR3 length: 14 amino acids. J lost 0 bases, V lost 7 bases, and 5 bases had no gene match. CDR3: CSGTGDVSTDTQYF. DNA for the CDR3: TGCAGCGGGACAGGGGACGTTAGCACAGATACGCAGTATTTT.

The CDR3 reads CASSPVLSNTGELFF. The CDR3 DNA follows: TGTGCCAGCAGCCCAGTATTGTCGAACACCGGGGAGCTGTTTTTT. This chain uses TRBV11-3 with TRBJ2-2; D is ambiguous. CDR1 is SGHNT, CDR2 YENEEA, per germline. Trimming left V 5 bases short and J 0 bases short, with 10 bases between. CDR3 length: 15 residues.

The DNA for the CDR3 is TGTGCCCACAGCGGGGCCTTGAACACTGAAGCTTTCTTT. Translated, it gives CAHSGALNTEAFF. V usage is TRBV13 and J usage is TRBJ1-1, with TRBD1 as a possible D gene (5 bases). In germline, CDR1 is PRHDT, CDR2 FYEKMQ (reference sequence). Trimming took off 11 bases at V and 0 bases at J, with 13 bases between the two ends. The CDR3 spans 13 residues.

The chain uses TRBV5-6 and TRBJ1-1, with 7 bases lining up with TRBD1. Trimming removed 4 bases from V and 1 base from J; junction bases left unmatched: 7. In germline, CDR1 is SGHDT, CDR2 YYEEEE. This CDR3 is 15 amino acids long. The CDR3 loop is CASSEFGTENTEAFF. In DNA, the CDR3 is TGTGCCAGCAGCGAATTTGGGACAGAGAACACTGAAGCTTTCTTT.